This T cell receptor (beta chain) originates from a study of blood T cell repertoires in COVID-19. The CDR3 runs 14 residues. Germline lookup yields CDR1 KGHSH and CDR2 LQKENI. V was pared by 5 bases and J by 7 bases, with 17 bases between. Cohort placement rested on clinical history that participants reported themselves. The method was immunoSEQ multiplex PCR; TCRdb's version includes in-frame clones alone and lacks a portion of them. The table lists 250,000 to 300,000 clones, approximately 91% of them singletons, with about 2.3% in the top ten. This chain links TRBV18 with TRBJ1-2; TRBD1 is a possible D gene (5 bases). The sequence came from a woman in her forties with acute COVID-19. Source material: PBMCs or T cells enriched from blood (not recorded which). The CDR3 loop reads CASSSRVGERGYTF. The CDR3, as DNA: TGTGCCAGCTCATCCAGGGTTGGGGAACGTGGCTACACCTTC. Combining the CDR3 with reference TRBV18 and TRBJ1-2 gives the whole variable domain NAGVMQNPRHLVRRRGQEARLRCSPMKGHSHVYWYRQLPEEGLKFMVYLQKENIIDESGMPKERFSAEFPKEGPSILRIQQVVRGDSAAYFCASSSRVGERGYTFGSGTRLTVV.